A selection of T cell receptor beta chains follows, all from one sample in a study of blood T cell repertoires in COVID-19. Data came from immunoSEQ multiplex PCR; TCRdb stores just in-frame clones and leaves some out. The data contain about 220,000 clones, 83% of them singletons. The sample taken for sequencing was PBMCs or T cells enriched from blood (not recorded which). These receptors were taken from a woman aged 40 to 50 who had been exposed to COVID-19. Each CDR3 is given with its conserved first and last residue.

v_gene: TRBV6-2/TRBV6-3; CDR3aa: CASSYGGRRAETQYF
v_gene: TRBV18; CDR3aa: CASSPPGLQGGELFF
v_gene: TRBV18; CDR3aa: CASSQSKGANQPQHF
v_gene: TRBV5-1; CDR3aa: CASSPSGTGNTEAFF
v_gene: TRBV30; CDR3aa: CAWSVPEGWNQPQHF
v_gene: TRBV10-3; CDR3aa: CATGQGQDEKLFF
v_gene: TRBV4-2; CDR3aa: CASSQQWSGGTSYEQYF
v_gene: TRBV5-1; CDR3aa: CASSLTLAKNIQYF
v_gene: TRBV7-3; CDR3aa: CASRKTGGAYEQYF
v_gene: TRBV4-1; CDR3aa: CASSQDRAGGPTDTQYF
v_gene: TRBV29-1; CDR3aa: CSVPAALAKNIQYF
v_gene: TRBV4-1; CDR3aa: CASSQEVGRATDTQYF
v_gene: TRBV5-5; CDR3aa: CASSAERPSYNEQFF
v_gene: TRBV5-1; CDR3aa: CASSPLTSGGLNEQFF
v_gene: TRBV20-1; CDR3aa: CSASWTGQETQYF
v_gene: TRBV12-5; CDR3aa: CASGLVGDTEAFF
v_gene: TRBV4-1; CDR3aa: CASSRGTSGGAETQYF
v_gene: TRBV12-1; CDR3aa: CASSFARQGKDGYTF
v_gene: TRBV19; CDR3aa: CASSSPMSGDAEPQHF
v_gene: TRBV27; CDR3aa: CASRQAGQQSNQPQHF
v_gene: TRBV18; CDR3aa: CASSPLGGLTEAFF
v_gene: TRBV2; CDR3aa: CASSEGSSGNTIYF
v_gene: TRBV5-5; CDR3aa: CASSSQGRDNSPLHF
v_gene: TRBV7-9; CDR3aa: CASGTVLDEQYF
v_gene: TRBV11-2; CDR3aa: CASSLEAEQFF
v_gene: TRBV5-1; CDR3aa: CASSSRTGGETQYF
v_gene: TRBV25-1; CDR3aa: CASSDSSTGPYGYTF
v_gene: TRBV30; CDR3aa: CAWSRARNEQFF
v_gene: TRBV18; CDR3aa: CASSPPSMDRGPWGINQPQHF
v_gene: TRBV5-1; CDR3aa: CASSFSSPYNEQFF
v_gene: TRBV2; CDR3aa: CASDRVGETQYF
v_gene: TRBV6-4; CDR3aa: CATRKASTDTQYF
v_gene: TRBV7-8; CDR3aa: CASSLAGAGDTQYF
v_gene: TRBV19; CDR3aa: CASSIVRVNQPQHF
v_gene: TRBV7-2; CDR3aa: CASSLPGQKTYGYTF
v_gene: TRBV4-1; CDR3aa: CASSQEMTGNVYTNEKLFF
v_gene: TRBV5-1; CDR3aa: CASSLQGNTEAFF
v_gene: TRBV2; CDR3aa: CASSDGRGFEKLFF
v_gene: TRBV5-5; CDR3aa: CASSLAVSNQPQHF
v_gene: TRBV6-5; CDR3aa: CASKAGTNTYEQYF
v_gene: TRBV19; CDR3aa: CASSIDQVTSYEQYF
v_gene: TRBV7-8; CDR3aa: CASSPLYDEQYF
v_gene: TRBV4-2; CDR3aa: CASSQDRRPGNTIYF
v_gene: TRBV3-1/TRBV3-2; CDR3aa: CASSHHGDSNEKLFF
v_gene: TRBV19; CDR3aa: CASSIDSYNEQFF
v_gene: TRBV9; CDR3aa: CASSVSVTEAFF
v_gene: TRBV4-2; CDR3aa: CASSQDRGEFYEQYF
v_gene: TRBV7-8; CDR3aa: CASSLGAGRGDEQYF
v_gene: TRBV28; CDR3aa: CASGTVLLGAYTF
v_gene: TRBV3-1/TRBV3-2; CDR3aa: CASSQERTGYNSPLHF